Below, 27 T cell receptor beta chains from the same sample are listed, as sequenced in a study of T cell responses to AZD1222 COVID-19 vaccine. Sequencing was performed with immunoSEQ multiplex PCR; in TCRdb, only in-frame clones are kept and a portion is missing. The top ten hold less than 15% of the sample, which has 110,000 to 150,000 clones, approximately 93% seen once. The sample here was peripheral blood, taken after recovery from COVID-19. These receptors all stem from an adult who had recovered from COVID-19.

The genes are TRBV12-3 or TRBV12-4 and TRBJ1-6, with 9 nucleotides matching TRBD1. The V segment lost 10 bases and the J segment 7 bases; nucleotides outside the gene matches: 5. This CDR3 has 13 residues. Here the CDR3 DNA reads TGTGCCACCAGGACAGGGGTGAATTCACCCCTCCACTTT. Amino acid sequence: CATRTGVNSPLHF.

CDR3 sequence: CASSAGTRHAEQYF. The CDR3 DNA reads as TGTGCCAGCAGTGCCGGGACGAGGCATGCTGAGCAGTACTTC. V and J are TRBV2 and TRBJ2-7; D is perhaps TRBD1 or TRBD2 (5 bases each). CDR1 SNHLY and CDR2 FYNNEI come from the germline V gene. This CDR3 is 14 amino acids long. Trimming left V 4 bases short and J 7 bases short, with 17 bases between.

The gene calls are TRBV5-1 and TRBJ2-5; possible D gene TRBD2, 6 bases. This CDR3 region has 15 residues. The ends were cut back, 5 bases at V and 2 bases at J, with 16 bases in the middle. CDR1 is SGHRS and CDR2 is YFSETQ in the germline V gene. The CDR3 spells CASSSGETGQETQYF. CDR3 DNA: TGCGCCAGCAGTTCGGGGGAGACCGGACAAGAGACCCAGTACTTC.

The V call is TRBV18, the J call TRBJ2-1; D perhaps matches TRBD2 (6 bases). Germline values: CDR1 KGHSH, CDR2 LQKENI. This CDR3 is built from 15 residues. The V gene lost 6 bases and the J gene lost 3 bases, with 15 bases spanning the gap. The CDR3 nucleotides are TGTGCCAGCTCCCCCGGGCGGGAAAACTACAATGAGCAGTTCTTC. Amino acids: CASSPGRENYNEQFF. The variable domain in full, completed from reference TRBV18 and TRBJ2-1, reads NAGVMQNPRHLVRRRGQEARLRCSPMKGHSHVYWYRQLPEEGLKFMVYLQKENIIDESGMPKERFSAEFPKEGPSILRIQQVVRGDSAAYFCASSPGRENYNEQFFGPGTRLTVL.

This rearrangement joins TRBV7-9 to TRBJ1-2; TRBD1 matches 11 bases. Per the germline V gene, CDR1 is SEHNR and CDR2 is FQNEAQ (reference sequence). The V segment lost 5 bases and the J segment 5 bases; nucleotides outside the gene matches: 4. This CDR3 comprises 14 residues. DNA of the CDR3: TGTGCCAGCAGCCCTGGACAGGGGGCATATGGCTACACCTTC. This gives the protein CASSPGQGAYGYTF.

Comments on this clone: A junction boundary mismatches the germline segment, possibly from a read error. The chain joins TRBV30 to TRBJ1-2, with D hard to call. Germline CDR1 reads GTSNPN; CDR2 reads SVGIG (reference sequence). The CDR3 spans 11 residues. The DNA for the CDR3 is TGTGCCTGGGGTGTTGGGTATGGCTACACCTTC. Translation gives CAWGVGYGYTF.

The V and J genes are TRBV5-6 and TRBJ1-2; 7 bases map to TRBD1. V was clipped by 3 bases and J by 4 bases; unmatched bases: 9. The germline V gene has CDR1 SGHDT and CDR2 YYEEEE. This CDR3 spans 15 amino acids. Here the CDR3 DNA reads TGTGCCAGCAGCTCATACCGGGACAGCCCCTATGGCTACACCTTC. Protein sequence: CASSSYRDSPYGYTF.

This sequence joins TRBV10-2 and TRBJ1-1; no definite D call. The V end was cut by 8 bases, the J end by 3 bases, with 7 bases between. Per germline, CDR1 WSHSY and CDR2 SAAADI. The CDR3 is made up of 11 amino acids. CDR3 coding DNA: TGCGCCAGCCTGTCGCACACTGAAGCTTTCTTT. Protein: CASLSHTEAFF.

The V call is TRBV5-6, the J call TRBJ2-7, with D perhaps assigned TRBD1 or TRBD2 (5 bases each). The V end lost 4 bases, the J end lost 3 bases, and 11 bases lay between the germline ends. Looked up from germline, CDR1 is SGHDT and CDR2 is YYEEEE. The CDR3 loop spans 13 amino acids. In DNA, the CDR3 is TGTGCCAGCAGCCTGGGACGGAGCTACGAGCAGTACTTC. It yields the protein CASSLGRSYEQYF.

The J gene is TRBJ1-1, the V gene TRBV9; D might be TRBD1 (6 bases). Germline lookup yields CDR1 SGDLS and CDR2 YYNGEE. This CDR3 is built from 13 residues. V dropped 0 bases and J dropped 3 bases, with 6 bases sitting between them. CDR3 sequence (DNA): TGTGCCAGCAGCGTAGACAGGGACACTGAAGCTTTCTTT. Protein product: CASSVDRDTEAFF.

The chain joins TRBV5-6 to TRBJ2-5; 13 bases align to TRBD2. V gave up 4 bases and J gave up 3 bases; unmatched junction bases: 9. This CDR3 region has 17 residues. Germline CDR1 is SGHDT and CDR2 is YYEEEE. The CDR3: CASSLLRLAGGEETQYF. DNA of the CDR3: TGTGCCAGCAGCCTACTCCGACTAGCGGGAGGCGAAGAGACCCAGTACTTC.

The chain has TRBV5-1 and TRBJ1-5; 7 bases are a match to TRBD1. Germline CDR1 reads SGHRS; CDR2 reads YFSETQ. The CDR3 loop spans 16 amino acids. J lost 3 bases, V lost 0 bases, and 6 bases had no gene match. CDR3 nucleotide sequence: TGCGCCAGCAGCTTGGACGGGACAGCCACCAATCAGCCCCAGCATTTT. Encoded protein: CASSLDGTATNQPQHF.

Here the CDR3 reads CSVDGGSTEKLFF. CDR3 in DNA: TGCAGCGTGGACGGGGGGTCAACGGAAAAACTGTTTTTT. The chain employs TRBV29-1 and TRBJ1-4; D may be TRBD1 (5 bases). This CDR3 is 13 amino acids long. CDR1 SQVTM and CDR2 ANQGSEA come from the germline V gene. Trimming stripped 6 bases from V and 8 bases from J, with 16 bases between.

The chain employs TRBV9 and TRBJ2-1; 9 bases match TRBD2. Germline-derived CDR1 and CDR2 are SGDLS and YYNGEE. The V gene end was trimmed by 3 bases and the J gene end by 1 base; junction bases not matched to a gene: 5. The CDR3 spans 16 residues. CDR3 sequence (DNA): TGTGCCAGCAGCGGGCTCGCGGGAGGGTCCTACAATGAGCAGTTCTTC. It translates to CASSGLAGGSYNEQFF.

V and J are TRBV14 and TRBJ2-1; TRBD2 agrees at 10 bases. The CDR3 covers 16 residues. Germline CDR1 SGHDN, CDR2 FVKESK. The trim removed 4 bases at V and 4 bases at J, leaving 7 bases unmatched. The CDR3 DNA follows: TGTGCCAGCAGCCCGGTAGCGGGAGGCTCTTACAATGAGCAGTTCTTC. It specifies CASSPVAGGSYNEQFF.

This clone was recorded a few times. The J gene is TRBJ2-7, the V gene TRBV3-1 (or the pseudogene TRBV3-2); a weak D match, TRBD1 (7 bases). Germline V gene lookup returns CDR1 LGHDT and CDR2 YNNKEL (reference sequence). Trimming stripped 1 base from V and 2 bases from J, with 18 bases between. CDR3 length: 17 residues. CDR3 protein: CASSQAGGFGVPYEQYF. In DNA, the CDR3 is TGTGCCAGCAGCCAAGCAGGGGGGTTTGGAGTTCCCTACGAGCAGTACTTC.

The genes are TRBV11-1 and TRBJ2-7; 8 nucleotides align to TRBD1. Germline assignment: CDR1 SGHAT and CDR2 FQDESV (reference sequence). This CDR3 region has 15 residues. Germline trimming cut 5 bases from V and 6 bases from J; bases unmatched to any gene: 12. The CDR3 bases are TGTGCCAGCAGCAAGGACAGGGTTAAAGGCGCCGAGCAGTACTTC. This translates into CASSKDRVKGAEQYF.

The rearrangement uses TRBV2 and TRBJ1-2, with D uncertain. V lost 4 bases and J 0 bases, leaving 9 bases between the germline ends. CDR3 size: 14 residues. Germline V gene sequence: CDR1 SNHLY, CDR2 FYNNEI. In DNA form, the CDR3 reads TGTGCCAGCAGTGTAGGCCGAGCTAACTATGGCTACACCTTC. Its translation: CASSVGRANYGYTF.

V gene TRBV27 combines with J gene TRBJ1-5; no firm D call. Germline lookup yields CDR1 MNHEY and CDR2 SMNVEV (reference sequence). V lost 4 bases and J lost 6, with 7 bases in between. There are 12 residues in the CDR3. In DNA, the CDR3 is TGTGCCAGCAGTTCCCCTTCTCAGCCCCAGCATTTT. It yields the protein CASSSPSQPQHF.

The chain couples TRBV10-3 to TRBJ2-6; D is uncertain. Germline CDR1 and CDR2: ENHRY and SYGVKD. Deletions cut 9 bases from V and 4 bases from J, with 16 bases between. This CDR3 has 15 residues. Here the CDR3 reads CAIFEPSNGANVLTF. CDR3 bases: TGTGCCATTTTTGAGCCTTCGAACGGGGCCAACGTCCTGACTTTC.

This clone was recorded only once. The rearrangement links TRBV7-9 to TRBJ2-5, with a possible D match to TRBD2 (6 bases). The V and J ends lost 0 bases and 5 bases respectively, with 10 bases between them. This CDR3 spans 14 amino acids. CDR1 is SEHNR and CDR2 is FQNEAQ in the germline V gene (reference sequence). This CDR3 reads CASSLANREETQYF. The CDR3 DNA reads as TGTGCCAGCAGCTTAGCGAACCGGGAGGAGACCCAGTACTTC.

This clone was seen a single time. V and J are TRBV4-1 and TRBJ2-3; 9 bases map to TRBD1. The CDR3 is 17 amino acids. V trimming: 2 bases; J trimming: 3 bases; junction bases outside the gene matches: 9. Germline values: CDR1 MGHRA, CDR2 YSYEKL. CDR3: CASSQFPGQGTTDTQYF. CDR3 sequence (DNA): TGCGCCAGCAGCCAATTTCCGGGACAGGGAACGACAGATACGCAGTATTTT.

V is TRBV4-2 and J is TRBJ2-7, with unresolved D. With 0 bases removed from V and 4 bases from J, the gap between germline ends came to 25 bases. Germline V gene data show CDR1 as LGHNA and CDR2 as YNFKEQ. The CDR3 runs to 19 residues. CDR3 coding DNA: TGTGCCAGCAGCCAAGAGGGTGGGTTCTCGACCCATTTCCCTTACGAGCAGTACTTC. Translation gives CASSQEGGFSTHFPYEQYF.

The V and J genes are TRBV19 and TRBJ2-2, with 14 bases matching TRBD2. J was trimmed by 6 bases and V by 4 bases; bases with no gene match: 16. The germline V gene encodes CDR1 LNHDA and CDR2 SQIVND (reference sequence). This CDR3 has 20 residues. The CDR3 region is CASSTPDGTSGSAFAGELFF. CDR3 DNA: TGTGCCAGTAGTACGCCTGACGGGACTAGCGGGAGCGCATTCGCCGGGGAGCTGTTTTTT.

The gene calls are TRBV2 and TRBJ2-1; possibly TRBD2 for D (5 bases). Germline CDR1 SNHLY, CDR2 FYNNEI. The CDR3 contains 15 residues. Trimming removed 3 bases at V and 15 bases at J, with 24 bases between. The CDR3 DNA is TGTGCCAGCAGTGATTTCCTAACCATCCTTCCCGAGGGGTTCTTC. This translates into CASSDFLTILPEGFF.

The CDR3 nucleotides are TGTGCCAGCAGGCCCCAGGACAGGGTCTATGGCTACACCTTC. As protein: CASRPQDRVYGYTF. The V call is TRBV6-6, the J call TRBJ1-2, with 8 positions matching TRBD1. CDR3 length: 14 amino acids. V dropped 6 bases and J dropped 4; count of bases not matched to a gene: 7. CDR1 and CDR2 from the germline V gene are MNHNY and SVGAGI (reference sequence).

This clone has just one count. V usage is TRBV28 and J usage is TRBJ2-7; TRBD1 matches 7 bases. The germline V gene encodes CDR1 MDHEN and CDR2 SYDVKM. The junction had 17 bases not matched to a gene; V was cut back by 4 bases and J by 2 bases. The CDR3 covers 18 residues. The CDR3 sequence is CASSYPLLLTGSTYEQYF. The CDR3 nucleotides read TGTGCCAGCAGTTATCCCCTCCTCCTGACAGGGTCCACCTACGAGCAGTACTTC.